Sequencing of this TCR beta chain was carried out in a study of TIL therapy for anti-PD-1-resistant metastatic lung cancer. About the study: Most patients had lung adenocarcinoma; several tumors were EGFR-mutant, two ALK-rearranged; half smoked currently or formerly.

V lost 7 bases to trimming and J lost 5 bases; unmatched junction nucleotides: 11. The CDR3 covers 14 residues. CDR1 and CDR2 from the germline V gene are SGDLS and YYNGEE. This clone was found a few times. The libraries were made with immunoSEQ v3. The data were produced by immunoSEQ multiplex PCR, yet TCRdb's version contains in-frame clones alone and is incomplete. Altogether more than 25,000 clones are present, 72% being singletons, with the ten largest covering less than 8.5%. Time point specified: pre-treatment sample, taken before nivolumab and TIL therapy. Pleural nodules or supraclavicular lymph nodes made up most of the excised metastases sampled.

The TCR originated in a person aged 25-85 years with non-small cell lung cancer. The rearrangement links TRBV9 to TRBJ2-5; TRBD1 agrees at 7 bases. The sample here was tumor tissue, taken at baseline. The CDR3 loop reads CASSKTGQWETQYF. CDR3 nucleotide sequence: TGTGCCAGCTCAAAGACGGGACAGTGGGAGACCCAGTACTTC.